Listed below are T cell receptor beta chains from one sample, sequenced in a study of shared clonotypes between healthy human individuals. Measured with immunoSEQ multiplex PCR; TCRdb has only the in-frame clones, and not every one. The data show 190,000 or so clones, roughly 70% seen once. The source material was memory CD4+ T cells sorted from blood. These receptors were taken from a man between 25 and 39 years old in good health. Both conserved end residues are part of each CDR3.

V gene	CDR3 length	J gene	CDR3 protein
TRBV7-2	14	TRBJ2-3	CASSARPGSDTQYF
TRBV6-1	14	TRBJ2-7	CASSAAGGTYEQYF
TRBV2	14	TRBJ1-5	CASRDQGSIQPQHF
TRBV10-1	13	TRBJ1-4	CASSGVFGEKLFF
TRBV11-2	16	TRBJ2-5	CASSLSGGTHQETQYF
TRBV7-2	14	TRBJ2-1	CASSFRTSVNEQFF
TRBV6-1	12	TRBJ2-3	CASSEFGDTQYF
TRBV7-2	16	TRBJ2-7	CASSLVGKGWAGEQYF
TRBV4-1	18	TRBJ2-3	CASSQKFPPLLGTDTQYF
TRBV27	13	TRBJ2-5	CASSSSREGTQYF
TRBV5-1	13	TRBJ2-1	CASKLSSYNEQFF
TRBV7-6	16	TRBJ1-3	CASSLAVPASGNTIYF
TRBV6-6	14	TRBJ1-1	CASTEDEMLGEAFF
TRBV11-3	13	TRBJ2-1	CASSLDEGREQFF
TRBV4-1	12	TRBJ1-1	CASSLPGTEAFF
TRBV4-2	15	TRBJ2-2	CASSQDLGRTGELFF
TRBV7-2	13	TRBJ2-4	CASSLGTKNIQYF
TRBV5-1	14	TRBJ2-1	CASSLAGGFNEQFF
TRBV5-1	12	TRBJ1-2	CASSSGGHGYTF
TRBV18	14	TRBJ1-3	CASSPGSSGNTIYF
TRBV18	14	TRBJ2-7	CASSPGRGDNEQYF
TRBV5-1	14	TRBJ1-2	CASSLAITDYGYTF
TRBV18	18	TRBJ1-1	CASSPSTGLGLLNTEAFF
TRBV27	15	TRBJ2-1	CASKPGVRLDNEQFF
TRBV2	15	TRBJ2-2	CASSREGRGTGELFF
TRBV19	11	TRBJ2-7	CASSLRGEQYF
TRBV6-1	13	TRBJ1-2	CASSERPNYGYTF
TRBV20-1	11	TRBJ1-1	CSASSDTEAFF
TRBV7-8	14	TRBJ1-4	CASSLGNSGGKLFF
TRBV5-1	15	TRBJ1-4	CASSLDGSGSGKLFF
TRBV5-1	14	TRBJ2-1	CASSLRGYSDEQFF
TRBV7-3	13	TRBJ2-3	CASSPNRKDTQYF
TRBV6-5	13	TRBJ1-2	CASSGQGRDGYTF
TRBV5-4	16	TRBJ2-3	CASSGRGPNDEDTQYF
TRBV11-2	14	TRBJ1-4	CASSPDRWAEKLFF
TRBV28	12	TRBJ1-2	CATIRRDYGYTF